This T cell receptor (beta chain) appears in the sequencing data of a study of monozygotic twins with inflammatory bowel disease. TCRalpha along with TCRbeta cDNA was subjected to two nested PCRs lasting around 15 and 10 cycles. TCRdb re-called the 5' RACE reads and shows each CDR3 protein once, DNA omitted. The sample totals fewer than 150,000 distinct CDR3 sequences. Comments on this clonotype: The antigen remains undetermined.

Whole-study results and caveats: Possibly because of limited power, concordant and discordant twins showed no difference in repertoire similarity.

Blood (less than 2.6 ml) was collected from every donor individually. Specimen: blood. The TCR comes from a human donor with ulcerative colitis or Crohn's disease, or a healthy co-twin of an affected twin (not recorded which).

CDR3 in amino acids: CASSGQGTGELFF. V is TRBV27 and J is TRBJ2-2; TCRdb indicates TRBD1, and absent DNA this call remains unverified. The length of the CDR3 is 13 residues. CDR1 is MNHEY, CDR2 SMNVEV, per germline (reference sequence).